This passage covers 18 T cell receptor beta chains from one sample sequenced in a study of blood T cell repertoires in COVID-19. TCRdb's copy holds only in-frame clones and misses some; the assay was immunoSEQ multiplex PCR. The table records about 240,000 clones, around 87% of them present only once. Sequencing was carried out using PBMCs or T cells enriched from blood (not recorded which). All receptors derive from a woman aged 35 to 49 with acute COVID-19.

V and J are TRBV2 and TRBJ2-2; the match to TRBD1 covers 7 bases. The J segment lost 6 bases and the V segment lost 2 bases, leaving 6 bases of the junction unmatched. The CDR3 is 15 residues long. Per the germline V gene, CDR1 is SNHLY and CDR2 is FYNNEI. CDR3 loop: CASSELPGGSGELFF. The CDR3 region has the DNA TGTGCCAGCAGTGAACTCCCAGGGGGTTCCGGGGAGCTGTTTTTT.

As DNA, the CDR3 is TGTGCCAGCAGCAGAGGCTGGGTATTTGAAGAGACCCAGTACTTC. It codes for CASSRGWVFEETQYF. The genes are TRBV5-4 and TRBJ2-5; no definite D call. CDR3 length equals 15 residues. CDR1 is SGHNT and CDR2 is YYREEE in the germline V gene (reference sequence). The ends were cut back, 4 bases at V and 3 bases at J, with 16 bases in the middle.

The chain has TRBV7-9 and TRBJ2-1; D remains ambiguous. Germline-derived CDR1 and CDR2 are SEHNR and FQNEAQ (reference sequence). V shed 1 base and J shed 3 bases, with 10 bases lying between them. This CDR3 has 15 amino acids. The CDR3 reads CASSLVGLGYNEQFF. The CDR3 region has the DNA TGTGCCAGCAGCTTAGTGGGCCTGGGCTACAATGAGCAGTTCTTC.

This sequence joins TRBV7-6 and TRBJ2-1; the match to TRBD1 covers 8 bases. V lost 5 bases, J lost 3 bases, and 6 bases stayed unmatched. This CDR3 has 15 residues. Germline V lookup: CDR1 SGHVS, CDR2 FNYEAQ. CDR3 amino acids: CASSPGQGVYNEQFF. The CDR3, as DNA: TGTGCCAGCAGCCCAGGACAGGGTGTCTACAATGAGCAGTTCTTC.

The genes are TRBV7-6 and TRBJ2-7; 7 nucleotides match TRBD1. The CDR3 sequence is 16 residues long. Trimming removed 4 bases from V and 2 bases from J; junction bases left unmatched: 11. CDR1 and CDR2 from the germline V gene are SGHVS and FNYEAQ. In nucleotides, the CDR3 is TGTGCCAGCAGCTCCCTCCGGGACAGCCAGCCCTACGAGCAGTACTTC. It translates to CASSSLRDSQPYEQYF.

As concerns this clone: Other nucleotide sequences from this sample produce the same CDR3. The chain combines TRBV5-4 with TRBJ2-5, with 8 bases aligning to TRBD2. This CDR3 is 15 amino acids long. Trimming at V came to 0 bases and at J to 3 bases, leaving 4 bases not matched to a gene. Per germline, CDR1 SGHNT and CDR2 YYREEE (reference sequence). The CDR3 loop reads CASSLAGLAEETQYF. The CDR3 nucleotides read TGTGCCAGCAGCTTGGCCGGACTAGCCGAAGAGACCCAGTACTTC.

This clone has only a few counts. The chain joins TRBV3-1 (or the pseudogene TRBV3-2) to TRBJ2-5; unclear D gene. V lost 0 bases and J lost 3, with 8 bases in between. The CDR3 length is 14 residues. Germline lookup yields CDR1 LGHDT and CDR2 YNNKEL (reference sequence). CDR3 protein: CASSQDSLEETQYF. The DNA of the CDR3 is TGTGCCAGCAGCCAAGATTCTCTCGAAGAGACCCAGTACTTC.

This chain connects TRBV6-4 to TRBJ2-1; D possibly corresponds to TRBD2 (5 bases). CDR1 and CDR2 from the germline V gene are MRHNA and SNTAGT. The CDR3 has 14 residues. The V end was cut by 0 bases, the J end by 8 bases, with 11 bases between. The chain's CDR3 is CASSDSEGADEQFF. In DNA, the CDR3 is TGTGCCAGCAGTGACTCCGAGGGAGCGGATGAGCAGTTCTTC.

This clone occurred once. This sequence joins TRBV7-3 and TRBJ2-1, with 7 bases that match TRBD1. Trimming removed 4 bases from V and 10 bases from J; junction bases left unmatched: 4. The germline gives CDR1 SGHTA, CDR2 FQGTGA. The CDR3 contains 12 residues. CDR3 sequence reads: CASSSRQGEQFF. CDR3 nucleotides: TGTGCCAGCAGCTCCCGACAGGGAGAGCAGTTCTTC.

The DNA for the CDR3 is TGTGCCAGCAGCTTACAGGGGCCAAGGTACGAGCAGTACTTC. Encoded protein: CASSLQGPRYEQYF. The rearrangement uses TRBV5-5 and TRBJ2-7, with 7 bases that match TRBD1. Germline CDR1 SGHKS, CDR2 YYEKEE (reference sequence). J gave up 4 bases and V 2 bases, and 6 bases lay outside the gene matches. The CDR3 runs to 14 residues.

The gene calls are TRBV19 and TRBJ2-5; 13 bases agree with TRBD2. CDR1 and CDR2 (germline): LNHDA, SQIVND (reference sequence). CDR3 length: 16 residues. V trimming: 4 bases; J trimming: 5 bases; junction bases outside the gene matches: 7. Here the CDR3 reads CASSRTSGRVGETQYF. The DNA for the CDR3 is TGTGCCAGTAGTAGAACTAGCGGGAGGGTCGGTGAGACCCAGTACTTC.

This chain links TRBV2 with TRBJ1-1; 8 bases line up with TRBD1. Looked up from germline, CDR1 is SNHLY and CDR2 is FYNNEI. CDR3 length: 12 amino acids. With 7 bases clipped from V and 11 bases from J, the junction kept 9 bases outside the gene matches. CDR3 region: CASNGQGAAAFF. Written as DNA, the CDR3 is TGTGCCAGCAATGGGCAGGGGGCCGCGGCTTTCTTT.

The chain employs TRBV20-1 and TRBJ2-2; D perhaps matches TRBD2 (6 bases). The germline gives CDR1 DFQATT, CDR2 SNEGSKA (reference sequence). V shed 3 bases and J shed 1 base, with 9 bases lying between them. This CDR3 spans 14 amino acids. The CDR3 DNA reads TGCAGTGCTAGTGACGGGAGGAACACCGGGGAGCTGTTTTTT. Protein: CSASDGRNTGELFF.

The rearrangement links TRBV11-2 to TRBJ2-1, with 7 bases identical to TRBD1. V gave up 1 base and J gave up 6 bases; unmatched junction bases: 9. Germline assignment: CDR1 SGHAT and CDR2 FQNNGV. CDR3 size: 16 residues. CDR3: CASSLAGTALSNEQFF. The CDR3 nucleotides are TGTGCCAGCAGCTTAGCCGGGACAGCTCTTTCCAATGAGCAGTTCTTC.

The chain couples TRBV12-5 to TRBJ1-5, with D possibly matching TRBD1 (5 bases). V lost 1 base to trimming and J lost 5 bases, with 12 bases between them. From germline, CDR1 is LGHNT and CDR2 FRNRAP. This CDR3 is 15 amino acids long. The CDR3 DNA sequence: TGTGCTAGTGGTTTGGGCGGAGGGGTCGATCAGCCCCAGCATTTT. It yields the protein CASGLGGGVDQPQHF.

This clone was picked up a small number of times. CDR3 sequence: CASSLYKQSFSGNTIYF. The DNA of the CDR3 is TGCGCCAGCAGCTTGTATAAACAGTCGTTCTCTGGAAACACCATATATTTT. The genes are TRBV5-1 and TRBJ1-3; no reliable D call. This CDR3 is built from 17 residues. Germline V gives CDR1 SGHRS, CDR2 YFSETQ. V shed 1 base and J shed 0 bases, with 14 bases lying between them.

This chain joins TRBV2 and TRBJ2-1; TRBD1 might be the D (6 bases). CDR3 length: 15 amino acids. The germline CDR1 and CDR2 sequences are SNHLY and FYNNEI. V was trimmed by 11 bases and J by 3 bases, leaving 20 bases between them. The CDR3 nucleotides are TGTGCCTCTCTGGGCGGGCAGGGACACTACAATGAGCAGTTCTTC. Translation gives CASLGGQGHYNEQFF.

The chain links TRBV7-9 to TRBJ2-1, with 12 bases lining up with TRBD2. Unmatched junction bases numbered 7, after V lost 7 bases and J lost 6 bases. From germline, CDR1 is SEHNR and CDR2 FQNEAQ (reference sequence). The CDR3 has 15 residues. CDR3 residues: CASNQRLAGVNEQFF. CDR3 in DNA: TGTGCCAGCAACCAACGACTAGCGGGAGTCAATGAGCAGTTCTTC. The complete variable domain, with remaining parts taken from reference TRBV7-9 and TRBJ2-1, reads DTGVSQNPRHKITKRGQNVTFRCDPISEHNRLYWYRQTLGQGPEFLTYFQNEAQLEKSRLLSDRFSAERPKGSFSTLEIQRTEQGDSAMYLCASNQRLAGVNEQFFGPGTRLTVL.